This T cell receptor (beta chain) was sequenced during a study of T cells in Graves' hyperthyroidism and ophthalmopathy. RNA transcripts provided the source from which TCR beta CDR3 regions were amplified. The HTBI set primed first-round TCR CDR3 RT-PCR. MiXCR, applied by TCRdb to the multiplex PCR reads, yields one record per CDR3 protein. The data hold roughly 550,000 distinct CDR3 sequences, with about 15% observed a single time. This CDR3 comprises 15 residues. V gave up 1 base and J gave up 1 base, with 13 bases separating them. Germline CDR1 and CDR2: DFQATT and SNEGSKA (reference sequence). This clonotype was counted ten times or more.

V and J are TRBV20-1 and TRBJ2-5; no clear D. The origin of this receptor is a woman aged 25 to 39 with Graves' ophthalmopathy. The sequenced material came from blood. The CDR3 nucleotides are TGCAGTGCTAGAGGGCTATGGCCTGCCCAAGAGACCCAGTACTTC. Its protein product is CSARGLWPAQETQYF.